This T cell receptor (beta chain) was recorded in a study of blood T cell repertoires in COVID-19 (dated by TCRdb to about 2020). With respect to the entire study: The collaborator samples originated in the United States, Italy and Spain and spanned the acute and convalescent phases of COVID-19. Where available, HLA class I and class II types were obtained from metadata supplied by the sample provider rather than from assay-based typing. Samples came from the ongoing ImmuneRACE study (first 160 participants) plus 1,254 subjects from 6 global collaborators. Deeply sampled blood TCRbeta repertoires from subjects exposed to, actively infected with, or recovered from COVID-19 were included in the dataset. The material from the prospective study consisted of cDNA or gDNA derived from T cells, B-cell-depleted T cells, or PBMCs. The repertoires were released in a freely available public database intended as a resource for research on the immune response to SARS-CoV-2. Nearly every sample came with metadata listing a de-identified subject ID, COVID-19 status, age in years and sex.

As to this clone: Its cognate antigen has yet to be identified. Base-call qualities are not available, and no considerably larger clone is one nucleotide away.

TCRbeta CDR3 regions were amplified from genomic DNA using the immunoSEQ Assay, a bias-controlled multiplex PCR. The original pipeline was this. The number of nucleated cells in each sample was estimated from the amplification of reference gene primers within the assay. To quantify the absolute abundance of each unique TCRbeta CDR3 rearrangement, sequence reads were collapsed and filtered. For each sample, productive Simpson clonality was calculated as the square root of Simpson's diversity index over productive rearrangements. As stored in TCRdb, this immuneACCESS dataset retains in-frame rearrangements with V and J assigned. A fraction of the clones does not appear; measured against another copy, unresolved V genes explain less than half of the discrepancy, and the remainder lacks a known reason. V and J calls and clone size are as listed in that table; D and trimming were resolved from the DNA. The sample profile shows 350,000 to 450,000 clones; approximately 90% of them were found once. 0.86% of the sample comes from the top ten.

Findings and caveats that apply to the study as a whole: The quantity of clinical and demographic metadata differed by source and by participant and was supplied without curation.

In the prospective study, participants were about 18 to 95 years old, resided in approximately 25 geographic areas of the United States, and were enrolled through a virtual design. In the prospective study, cohorts were assigned on the basis of participant-reported clinical history obtained from a screening survey and a study questionnaire. A participant counted as exposed if, within 2 weeks of entering the study, that participant had been in contact with someone who had a PCR-confirmed or clinician-diagnosed COVID-19 case. Mobile phlebotomists in the prospective study collected whole blood, serum and a nasopharyngeal or oropharyngeal swab from every participant. Over a roughly 2-month period, participants in the prospective study had the option of providing additional blood draws and questionnaires. Prospective study blood samples were shipped either frozen or at room temperature before DNA extraction.

The TCR sequence derives from a woman in her thirties or forties who had been exposed to COVID-19. What was sequenced was PBMCs or T cells enriched from blood (not recorded which).

In nucleotide form, the sequence is TGTGCCAGCAGCCGCGGACTAGCGGGGAACAATGAGCAGTTCTTC. Translated, this is CASSRGLAGNNEQFF. The chain links TRBV3-1 (or the pseudogene TRBV3-2) with TRBJ2-1, with TRBD2 matching 12 junction bases. The CDR3, cysteine through phenylalanine, is 15 amino acids long. Only the CDR3 part of the read is kept: 45 bases, read in frame from the first base. V is trimmed back by 4 bases and J by 5 bases, and the junction contains 3 bases that no gene match accounts for. CDR1 LGHDT and CDR2 YNNKEL are derived from the germline V gene (reference sequence).